This record looks at one T cell receptor beta chain sequence and its context. The sample belongs to a study of cytomegalovirus exposure and HLA in healthy donors. Vbeta (60) and Jbeta (13) primers were used in the PCR. The data were produced by immunoSEQ multiplex PCR, yet TCRdb's version contains in-frame clones alone and is incomplete. The data contain approximately 120,000 clones, roughly 74% of them seen just once; the ten biggest clones take up approximately 3.9%. This CDR3 region has 18 residues. Unmatched junction bases numbered 9, after V lost 2 bases and J lost 3 bases. From germline, CDR1 is SQVTM and CDR2 ANQGSEA.

The clonotype originates from a man aged 35-49 years in good health and CMV-seronegative. The source material was PBMCs. The chain uses TRBV29-1 and TRBJ2-3, with 15 bases fitting TRBD2. This CDR3 is CSVESIGLAGGRTDTQYF. The CDR3 nucleotides read TGCAGCGTTGAATCTATCGGACTAGCGGGGGGGAGAACAGATACGCAGTATTTT.